A single sample is the source of the 13 T cell receptor beta chains below, sequenced in a study of T cells in Graves' hyperthyroidism and ophthalmopathy. Using RNA transcripts as the source, TCR beta CDR3 regions were amplified. Primed by the HTBI set, a first-round RT-PCR was run on the TCR CDR3. TCRdb recomputed calls from the multiplex PCR reads with MiXCR, one row per CDR3 protein. The table includes fewer than 750,000 distinct CDR3 sequences, 46% detected once. Input material: peripheral blood or thyroid tissue (not recorded which). The receptors come from a woman under 30 with Graves' hyperthyroidism.

In the case of this clonotype: This clone may be a read error of a much larger clone one base away. The chain joins TRBV2 to TRBJ2-5; TRBD2 aligns across 13 bases. The V gene end was trimmed by 6 bases and the J gene end by 8 bases; junction bases not matched to a gene: 9. The CDR3 extends over 15 amino acids. CDR1 and CDR2 from the germline V gene are SNHLY and FYNNEI. The CDR3 bases are TGTGCCAGCAGCCGCCGGACTAGCGGGAGTGGCACCCAGTACTTC. Protein: CASSRRTSGSGTQYF.

The V gene is TRBV2, the J gene TRBJ2-5, with TRBD2 identical over 9 bases. Germline trimming cut 6 bases from V and 11 bases from J; bases unmatched to any gene: 28. Germline CDR1 reads SNHLY; CDR2 reads FYNNEI. The CDR3 spans 19 residues. The DNA of the CDR3 is TGTGCCAGCAGCAAGGGGCTAGCGGGAATTCCTACCTTCGGTTATGAGCAGTACTTC. It codes for CASSKGLAGIPTFGYEQYF.

Here the CDR3 reads CSARVVGTASTDTQYF. The CDR3 bases are TGCAGTGCTAGAGTTGTGGGCACAGCTAGCACAGATACGCAGTATTTT. J is TRBJ2-3 and V is TRBV20-1; D is unresolved. CDR3 length: 16 residues. Germline lookup yields CDR1 DFQATT and CDR2 SNEGSKA (reference sequence). Trimming removed 1 base at V and 0 bases at J, with 14 bases between.

The J gene is TRBJ2-3, the V gene TRBV12-3 or TRBV12-4, with D possibly matching TRBD1 (5 bases). Deletions cut 3 bases from V and 0 bases from J, with 19 bases between. This CDR3 spans 18 amino acids. The CDR3 coding sequence is TGTGCCAGCAGTTTCACGGTTGGCTCCTCAGGGAGCACAGATACGCAGTATTTT. Amino acid sequence: CASSFTVGSSGSTDTQYF.

This clonotype has at least ten counts. The chain has TRBV4-2 and TRBJ1-6; D is undetermined. V lost 2 bases to trimming and J lost 7 bases, with 18 bases between them. The CDR3 has 17 amino acids. Germline V gives CDR1 LGHNA, CDR2 YNFKEQ. CDR3 residues: CASSQMLRGLGNSPLHF. DNA of the CDR3: TGTGCCAGCAGCCAAATGCTTCGTGGTTTGGGGAATTCACCCCTCCACTTT.

The chain carries TRBV12-3 or TRBV12-4 and TRBJ2-2, with D tentatively TRBD1 or TRBD2 (5 bases each). With 1 base removed from V and 15 bases from J, the gap between germline ends came to 6 bases. The CDR3 sequence is 10 residues long. Here the CDR3 reads CASSLGGMFF. The CDR3 nucleotides read TGTGCCAGCAGTTTAGGGGGGATGTTTTTT.

As for this clonotype: It may be a read error: a sequence one base away is much more abundant. V is TRBV12-3 or TRBV12-4 and J is TRBJ1-4; D is possibly TRBD1 (5 bases). CDR3 size: 16 residues. V was shortened by 5 bases and J by 7 bases, with 20 bases between the two germline ends. The CDR3 spells CASSPGTVLRCEKLFF. DNA of the CDR3: TGTGCCAGCAGTCCCGGGACCGTTTTACGGTGTGAAAAACTGTTTTTT.

The chain couples TRBV29-1 to TRBJ2-7, with D perhaps TRBD2 (6 bases). Germline CDR1 SQVTM, CDR2 ANQGSEA. V was cut by 6 bases and J by 3 bases, with 27 bases left in between. The CDR3 consists of 17 residues. In DNA, the CDR3 is TGCAGCGTCCTGGCTAGCGCTTCGGGGGACGGTTACTACGAGCAGTACTTC. It specifies CSVLASASGDGYYEQYF.

The genes are TRBV30 and TRBJ1-4, with 7 bases lining up with TRBD1. Trimming took 1 base from V and 3 from J; bases not matched to a gene: 2. Germline CDR1 is GTSNPN and CDR2 is SVGIG (reference sequence). The CDR3 covers 14 residues. In nucleotides, the CDR3 is TGTGCCTGGAGTGGGGGGACAGCTAATGAAAAACTGTTTTTT. This gives the protein CAWSGGTANEKLFF.

This clonotype was observed at least ten times. V gene TRBV20-1 combines with J gene TRBJ2-7; 7 positions match TRBD1. This CDR3 contains 13 residues. Germline-derived CDR1 and CDR2 are DFQATT and SNEGSKA (reference sequence). J lost 2 bases, V lost 6 bases, and 7 bases had no gene match. CDR3 sequence reads: CSAAMTGTYEQYF. The CDR3 DNA follows: TGCAGTGCAGCTATGACAGGGACCTACGAGCAGTACTTC.

V usage is TRBV29-1 and J usage is TRBJ1-1; 8 bases agree with TRBD1. This CDR3 region has 13 residues. The germline CDR1 and CDR2 sequences are SQVTM and ANQGSEA. Written as DNA, the CDR3 is TGCAGTATTGCCGGGACAGGGAACACTGAAGCTTTCTTT. Its translation is CSIAGTGNTEAFF.

The chain recombines TRBV10-3 with TRBJ2-2; 12 bases fit TRBD2. V lost 7 bases, J lost 5 bases, and 8 bases stayed unmatched. The V gene's germline CDR1 is ENHRY and CDR2 SYGVKD. The CDR3 consists of 16 residues. In DNA form, the CDR3 reads TGTGCCATCAAAGAGCTAGCGGGAGGGCCGACCGGGGAGCTGTTTTTT. This translates into CAIKELAGGPTGELFF.

V usage is TRBV29-1 and J usage is TRBJ1-2, with no clear D. Trimming took 3 bases from V and 4 from J, leaving 18 bases between them. The CDR3 is 15 residues long. Germline V gene lookup returns CDR1 SQVTM and CDR2 ANQGSEA. The CDR3 DNA reads as TGCAGCGTTGAGAACGGCGAGCGGGAGGGCTATGGCTACACCTTC. It translates to CSVENGEREGYGYTF.